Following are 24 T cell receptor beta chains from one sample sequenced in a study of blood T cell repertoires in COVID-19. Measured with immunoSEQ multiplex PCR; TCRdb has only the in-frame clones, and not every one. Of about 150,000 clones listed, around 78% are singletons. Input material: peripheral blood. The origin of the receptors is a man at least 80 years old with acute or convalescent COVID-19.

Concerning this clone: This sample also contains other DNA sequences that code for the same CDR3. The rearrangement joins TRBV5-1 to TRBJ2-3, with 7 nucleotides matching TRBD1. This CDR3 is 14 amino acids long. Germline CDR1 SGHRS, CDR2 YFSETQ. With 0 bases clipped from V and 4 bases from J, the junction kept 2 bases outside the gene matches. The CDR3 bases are TGCGCCAGCAGCTTGGGAGGGGGCGCAGATACGCAGTATTTT. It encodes CASSLGGGADTQYF.

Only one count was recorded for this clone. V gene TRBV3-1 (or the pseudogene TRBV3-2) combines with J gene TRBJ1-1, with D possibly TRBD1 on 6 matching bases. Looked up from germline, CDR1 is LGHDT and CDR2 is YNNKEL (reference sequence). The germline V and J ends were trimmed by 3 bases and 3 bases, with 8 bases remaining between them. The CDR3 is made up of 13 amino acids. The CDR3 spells CASSQGADTEAFF. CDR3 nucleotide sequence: TGTGCCAGCAGCCAGGGGGCGGACACTGAAGCTTTCTTT.

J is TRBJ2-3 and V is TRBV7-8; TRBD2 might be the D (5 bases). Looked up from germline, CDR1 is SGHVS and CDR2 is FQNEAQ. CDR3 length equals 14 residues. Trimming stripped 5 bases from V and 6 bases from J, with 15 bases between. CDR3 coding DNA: TGTGCCAGCAGCCTACGTTTCGGGGAGGATACGCAGTATTTT. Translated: CASSLRFGEDTQYF. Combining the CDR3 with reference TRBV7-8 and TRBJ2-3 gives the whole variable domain GAGVSQSPRYKVAKRGQDVALRCDPISGHVSLFWYQQALGQGPEFLTYFQNEAQLDKSGLPSDRFFAERPEGSVSTLKIQRTQQEDSAVYLCASSLRFGEDTQYFGPGTRLTVL.

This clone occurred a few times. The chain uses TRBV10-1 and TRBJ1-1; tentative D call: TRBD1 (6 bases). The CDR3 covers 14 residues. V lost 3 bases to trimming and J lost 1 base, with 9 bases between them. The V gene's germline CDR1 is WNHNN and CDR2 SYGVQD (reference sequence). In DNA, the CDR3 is TGCGCCAGCAGTGATAACAGGGAGAACACTGAAGCTTTCTTT. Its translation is CASSDNRENTEAFF.

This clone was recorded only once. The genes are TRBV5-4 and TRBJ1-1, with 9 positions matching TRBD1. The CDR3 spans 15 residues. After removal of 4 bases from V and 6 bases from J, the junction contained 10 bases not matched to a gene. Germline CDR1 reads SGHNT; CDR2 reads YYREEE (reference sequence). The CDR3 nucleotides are TGTGCCAGCAGCCCACGTGGACAGGGGATAGCTGAAGCTTTCTTT. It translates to CASSPRGQGIAEAFF.

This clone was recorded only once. The DNA of the CDR3 is TGTGCCAGCTCACCAGCCACTGAGGGTGGCTACACCTTC. Translation gives CASSPATEGGYTF. The gene calls are TRBV18 and TRBJ1-2; no reliable D call. Germline V CDR1 and CDR2: KGHSH, LQKENI. The CDR3 has 13 amino acids. Trimming stripped 2 bases from V and 7 bases from J, with 11 bases between.

CDR3 residues: CACETGGSKTQYF. DNA for the CDR3: TGTGCCTGTGAGACAGGGGGCTCGAAGACCCAGTACTTC. V gene TRBV30 combines with J gene TRBJ2-5; 10 nucleotides match TRBD1. CDR1 and CDR2 from the germline V gene are GTSNPN and SVGIG (reference sequence). The CDR3 is made up of 13 amino acids. V lost 6 bases, J lost 6 bases, and 7 bases stayed unmatched.

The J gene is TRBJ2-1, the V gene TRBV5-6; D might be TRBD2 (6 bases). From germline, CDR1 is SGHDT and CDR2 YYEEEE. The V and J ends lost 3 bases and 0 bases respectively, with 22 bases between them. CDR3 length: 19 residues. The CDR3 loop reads CASSSSGATMTSSYNEQFF. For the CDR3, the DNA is TGTGCCAGCAGCTCTTCGGGAGCTACCATGACTAGCTCCTACAATGAGCAGTTCTTC.

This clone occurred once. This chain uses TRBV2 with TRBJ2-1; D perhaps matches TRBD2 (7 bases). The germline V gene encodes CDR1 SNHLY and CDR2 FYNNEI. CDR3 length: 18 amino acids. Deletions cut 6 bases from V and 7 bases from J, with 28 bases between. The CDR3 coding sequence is TGTGCCAGCAGCGACGGAGGATTTGGAGGGGGAGGGATTAATGAGCAGTTCTTC. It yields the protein CASSDGGFGGGGINEQFF.

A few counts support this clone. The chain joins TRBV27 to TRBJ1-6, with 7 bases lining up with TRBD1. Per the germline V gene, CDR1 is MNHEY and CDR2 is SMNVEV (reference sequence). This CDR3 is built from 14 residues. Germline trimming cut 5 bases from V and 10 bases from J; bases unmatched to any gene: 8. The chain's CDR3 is CASSTNRGRSPLHF. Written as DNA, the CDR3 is TGTGCCAGCAGTACCAACAGGGGACGATCACCCCTCCACTTT.

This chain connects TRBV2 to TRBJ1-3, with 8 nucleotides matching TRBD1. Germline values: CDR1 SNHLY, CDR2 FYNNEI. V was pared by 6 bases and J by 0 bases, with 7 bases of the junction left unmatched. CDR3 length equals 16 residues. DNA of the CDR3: TGTGCCAGCAGGGAGACAGGGGTGAGCTCTGGAAACACCATATATTTT. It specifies CASRETGVSSGNTIYF. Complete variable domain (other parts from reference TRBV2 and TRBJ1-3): EPEVTQTPSHQVTQMGQEVILRCVPISNHLYFYWYRQILGQKVEFLVSFYNNEISEKSEIFDDQFSVERPDGSNFTLKIRSTKLEDSAMYFCASRETGVSSGNTIYFGEGSWLTVV.

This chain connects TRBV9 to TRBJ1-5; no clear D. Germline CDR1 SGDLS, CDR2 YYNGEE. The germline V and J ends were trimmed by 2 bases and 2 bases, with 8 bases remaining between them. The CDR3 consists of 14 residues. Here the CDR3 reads CASSVGVGNQPQHF. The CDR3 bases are TGTGCCAGCAGCGTCGGGGTTGGCAATCAGCCCCAGCATTTT.

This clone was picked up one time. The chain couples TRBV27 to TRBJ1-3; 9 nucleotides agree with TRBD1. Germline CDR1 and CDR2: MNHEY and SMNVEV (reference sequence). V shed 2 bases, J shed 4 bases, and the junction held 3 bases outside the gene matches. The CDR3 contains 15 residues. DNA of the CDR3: TGTGCCAGCAGTTTAAAAGGGACAGGGGGAAACACCATATATTTT. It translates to CASSLKGTGGNTIYF.

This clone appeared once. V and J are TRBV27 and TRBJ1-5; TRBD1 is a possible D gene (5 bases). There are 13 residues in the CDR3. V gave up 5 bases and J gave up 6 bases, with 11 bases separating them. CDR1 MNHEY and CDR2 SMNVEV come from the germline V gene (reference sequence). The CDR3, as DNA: TGTGCCAGCAGTCCGCAGGGTGGTCAGCCCCAGCATTTT. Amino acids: CASSPQGGQPQHF.

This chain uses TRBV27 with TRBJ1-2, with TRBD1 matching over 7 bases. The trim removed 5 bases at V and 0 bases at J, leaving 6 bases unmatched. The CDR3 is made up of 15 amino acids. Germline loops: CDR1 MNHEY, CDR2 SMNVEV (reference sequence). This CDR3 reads CASSPHGQANYGYTF. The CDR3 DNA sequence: TGTGCCAGCAGTCCCCACGGACAGGCTAACTATGGCTACACCTTC.

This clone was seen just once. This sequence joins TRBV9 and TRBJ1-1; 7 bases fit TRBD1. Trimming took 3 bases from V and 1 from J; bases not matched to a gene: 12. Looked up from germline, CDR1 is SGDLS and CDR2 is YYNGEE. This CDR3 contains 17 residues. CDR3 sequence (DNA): TGTGCCAGCAGCGAGTCGACAGGGCAAGCAGGGAACACTGAAGCTTTCTTT. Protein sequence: CASSESTGQAGNTEAFF.

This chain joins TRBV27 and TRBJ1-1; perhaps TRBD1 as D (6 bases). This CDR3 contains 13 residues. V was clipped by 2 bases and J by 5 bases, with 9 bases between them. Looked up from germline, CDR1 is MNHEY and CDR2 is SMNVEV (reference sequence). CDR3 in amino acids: CASSLRGWTEAFF. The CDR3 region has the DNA TGTGCCAGCAGTTTAAGGGGGTGGACTGAAGCTTTCTTT.

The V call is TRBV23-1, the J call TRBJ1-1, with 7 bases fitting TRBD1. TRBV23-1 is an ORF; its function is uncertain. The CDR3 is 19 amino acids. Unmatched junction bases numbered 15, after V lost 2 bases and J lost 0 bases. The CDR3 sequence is CASSQGDRTGGPMNTEAFF. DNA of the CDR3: TGCGCCAGCAGTCAAGGCGATCGGACAGGCGGACCAATGAACACTGAAGCTTTCTTT.

The CDR3 spells CASRRLMNTEAFF. CDR3 nucleotides: TGTGCCAGCAGGCGACTCATGAACACTGAAGCTTTCTTT. The chain has TRBV6-5 and TRBJ1-1, with D unclear. Germline CDR1 reads MNHEY; CDR2 reads SVGAGI. Trimming cost V 6 bases and J 0 bases, with 8 bases left between them. The CDR3 loop spans 13 amino acids.

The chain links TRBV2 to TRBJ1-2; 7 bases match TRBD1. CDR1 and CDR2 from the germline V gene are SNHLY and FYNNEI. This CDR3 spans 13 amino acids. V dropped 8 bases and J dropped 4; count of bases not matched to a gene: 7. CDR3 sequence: CASQPGGGYGYTF. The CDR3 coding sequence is TGTGCCAGCCAACCAGGGGGAGGCTATGGCTACACCTTC.

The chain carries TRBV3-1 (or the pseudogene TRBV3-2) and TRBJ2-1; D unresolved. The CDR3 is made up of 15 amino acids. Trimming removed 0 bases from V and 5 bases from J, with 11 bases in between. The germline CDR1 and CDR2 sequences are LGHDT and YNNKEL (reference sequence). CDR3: CASSQELARNNEQFF. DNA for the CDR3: TGTGCCAGCAGCCAAGAGCTGGCGAGGAACAATGAGCAGTTCTTC.

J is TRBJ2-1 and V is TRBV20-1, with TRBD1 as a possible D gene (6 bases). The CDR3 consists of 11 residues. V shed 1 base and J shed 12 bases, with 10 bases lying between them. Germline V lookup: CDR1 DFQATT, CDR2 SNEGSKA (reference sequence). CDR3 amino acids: CSARGGLRQFF. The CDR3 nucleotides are TGCAGTGCTAGAGGGGGGCTTCGGCAGTTCTTC.

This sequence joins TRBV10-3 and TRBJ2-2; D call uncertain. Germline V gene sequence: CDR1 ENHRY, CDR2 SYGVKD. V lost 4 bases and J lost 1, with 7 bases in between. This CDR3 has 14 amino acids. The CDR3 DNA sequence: TGTGCCATCAGTGTGGCCAAGAACACCGGGGAGCTGTTTTTT. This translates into CAISVAKNTGELFF.

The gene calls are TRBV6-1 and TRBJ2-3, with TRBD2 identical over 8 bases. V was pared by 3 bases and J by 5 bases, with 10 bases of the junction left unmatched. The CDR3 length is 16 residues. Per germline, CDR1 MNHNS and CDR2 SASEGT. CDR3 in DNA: TGTGCCAGCAGTGATTCTGTAGCGGGGTCCGGAGATACGCAGTATTTT. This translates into CASSDSVAGSGDTQYF.